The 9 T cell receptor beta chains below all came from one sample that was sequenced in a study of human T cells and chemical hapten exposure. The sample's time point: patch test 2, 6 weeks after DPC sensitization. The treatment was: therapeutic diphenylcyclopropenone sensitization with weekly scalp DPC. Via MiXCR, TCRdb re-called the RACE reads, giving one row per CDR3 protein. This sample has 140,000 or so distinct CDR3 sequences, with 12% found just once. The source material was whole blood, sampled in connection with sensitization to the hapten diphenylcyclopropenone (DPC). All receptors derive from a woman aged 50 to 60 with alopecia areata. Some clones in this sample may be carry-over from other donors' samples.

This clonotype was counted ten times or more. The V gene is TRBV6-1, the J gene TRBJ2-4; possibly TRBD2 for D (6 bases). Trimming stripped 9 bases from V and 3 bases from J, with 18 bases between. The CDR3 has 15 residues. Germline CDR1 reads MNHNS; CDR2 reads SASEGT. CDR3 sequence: CASRDVSGGKNIQYF. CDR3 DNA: TGTGCCAGTCGAGACGTTAGCGGAGGCAAAAACATTCAGTACTTC.

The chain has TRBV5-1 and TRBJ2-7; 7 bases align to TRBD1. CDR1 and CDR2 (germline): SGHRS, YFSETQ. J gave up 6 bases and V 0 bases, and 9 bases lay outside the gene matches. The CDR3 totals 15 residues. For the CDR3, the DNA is TGCGCCAGCAGCTTGGAGGTCCTAGCAGGGGGCGAGCAGTACTTC. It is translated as CASSLEVLAGGEQYF.

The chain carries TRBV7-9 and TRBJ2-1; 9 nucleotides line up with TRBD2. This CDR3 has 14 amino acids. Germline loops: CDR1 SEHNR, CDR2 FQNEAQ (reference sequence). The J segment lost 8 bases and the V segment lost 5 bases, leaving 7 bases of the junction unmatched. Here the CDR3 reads CASSPGGRGDEQFF. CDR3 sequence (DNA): TGTGCCAGCAGCCCCGGCGGGAGGGGAGATGAGCAGTTCTTC.

This chain's CDR3 is CASSVSDRGNTEAFF. CDR3 coding DNA: TGTGCCAGCAGCGTATCTGACAGGGGGAACACTGAAGCTTTCTTT. The chain recombines TRBV11-2 with TRBJ1-1, with TRBD1 matching 8 bases. V lost 5 bases and J lost 1; bases outside the gene matches: 6. The CDR3 is made up of 15 amino acids. The germline gives CDR1 SGHAT, CDR2 FQNNGV.

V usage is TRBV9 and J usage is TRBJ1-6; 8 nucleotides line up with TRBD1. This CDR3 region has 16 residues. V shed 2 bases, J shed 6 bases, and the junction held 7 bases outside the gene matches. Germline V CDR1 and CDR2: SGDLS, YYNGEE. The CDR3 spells CASSVGAGQVNSPLHF. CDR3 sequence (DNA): TGTGCCAGCAGCGTTGGTGCGGGACAGGTTAATTCACCCCTCCACTTT.

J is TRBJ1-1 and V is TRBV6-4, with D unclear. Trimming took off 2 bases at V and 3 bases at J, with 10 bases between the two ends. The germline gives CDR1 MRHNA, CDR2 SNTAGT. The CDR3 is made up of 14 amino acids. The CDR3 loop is CASSDGVGDTEAFF. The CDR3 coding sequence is TGTGCCAGCAGTGACGGGGTCGGGGACACTGAAGCTTTCTTT.

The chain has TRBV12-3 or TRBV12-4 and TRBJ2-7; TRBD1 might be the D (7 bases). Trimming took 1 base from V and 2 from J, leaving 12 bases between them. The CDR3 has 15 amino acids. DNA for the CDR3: TGTGCCAGCAGTTTAGGGGCAGGGGGGCCCTACGAGCAGTACTTC. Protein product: CASSLGAGGPYEQYF.

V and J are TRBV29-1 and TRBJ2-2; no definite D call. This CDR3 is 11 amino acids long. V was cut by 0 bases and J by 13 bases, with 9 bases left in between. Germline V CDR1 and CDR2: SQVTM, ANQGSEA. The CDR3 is CSVEDGEWLFF. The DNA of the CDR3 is TGCAGCGTTGAAGATGGGGAATGGCTGTTTTTT.

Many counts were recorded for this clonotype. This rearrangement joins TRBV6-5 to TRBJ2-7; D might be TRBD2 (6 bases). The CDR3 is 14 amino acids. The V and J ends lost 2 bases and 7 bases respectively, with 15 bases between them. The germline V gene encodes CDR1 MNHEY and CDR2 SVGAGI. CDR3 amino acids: CASSYLQTAGEQYF. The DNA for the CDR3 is TGTGCCAGCAGTTACCTCCAAACGGCGGGAGAGCAGTACTTC.